A selection of T cell receptor beta chains follows, all from one sample in a study of glioma-infiltrating T cells. TCRdb re-called the multiplex PCR reads through MiXCR, storing one row per CDR3 protein. Of about 89,000 distinct CDR3 sequences in the sample, around 23% were seen once. Material: glioma tissue, nonneoplastic brain tissue, or PBMCs (not recorded which). Receptors originate from a human donor with low-grade glioma or glioblastoma, undergoing nonglioma brain surgery, or in good health (not recorded which). Both conserved end residues are part of each CDR3. D genes are given only for firm matches. Clone size is shown for a subset of rows, as once, few, many or a class of expanded clone.

>TRBJ2-5|TRBV6-1|many|-
CASSEGVYQETQYF
TGTGCCAGCAGTGAAGGTGTGTACCAAGAGACCCAGTACTTC
>TRBJ1-6|TRBV20-1|many|TRBD1
CSARDPRGGPSSPLHF
TGCAGTGCTAGAGATCCCAGGGGGGGACCTTCTTCACCCCTCCACTTT
>TRBJ2-5|TRBV25-1|many|-
CASSETGSLETQYF
TGTGCCAGCAGTGAAACGGGATCTCTCGAGACCCAGTACTTC
>TRBJ2-7|TRBV7-9|-|-
CASNDGRVAVEQYF
TGTGCCAGCAACGACGGCAGGGTTGCAGTCGAGCAGTACTTC
>TRBJ2-7|TRBV12-3/TRBV12-4|-|TRBD1
CASSLTGDRSSYEQYF
TGTGCCAGCAGCCTCACCGGGGACAGGAGCTCCTACGAGCAGTACTTC
>TRBJ2-7|TRBV27|-|-
CASSPKQAGAEQYF
TGTGCCAGCAGTCCCAAACAGGCGGGGGCCGAGCAGTACTTC
>TRBJ2-7|TRBV6-2/TRBV6-3|many|TRBD1
CASSYSLGTGYEQYF
TGTGCCAGCAGTTACTCGCTGGGGACAGGGTACGAGCAGTACTTC
>TRBJ2-7|TRBV20-1|many|-
CSARDEFGSSYEQYF
TGCAGTGCTAGAGATGAGTTTGGAAGCTCCTACGAGCAGTACTTC
>TRBJ2-7|TRBV20-1|many|TRBD2
CSASGLAGGRGGEQYF
TGCAGTGCTAGTGGCCTAGCGGGAGGACGGGGTGGCGAGCAGTACTTC
>TRBJ2-3|TRBV6-6|many|TRBD1
CASSYMDRASTDTQYF
TGTGCCAGCAGTTACATGGACAGGGCTAGCACAGATACGCAGTATTTT
>TRBJ2-5|TRBV12-3/TRBV12-4|-|-
CASSFYPPMGKQETQYF
TGTGCCAGCAGTTTTTACCCTCCGATGGGCAAACAAGAGACCCAGTACTTC
>TRBJ1-6|TRBV3-1|many|-
CASSRLGQSQNSPLHF
TGTGCCAGCAGCCGATTGGGGCAGAGTCAGAATTCACCCCTCCACTTT
>TRBJ2-3|TRBV6-6|many|-
CASSLLTDTQYF
TGTGCCAGCAGCTTACTCACGGATACGCAGTATTTT
>TRBJ1-5|TRBV27|many|-
CASSTGKGPQHF
TGTGCCAGCAGTACAGGAAAGGGGCCCCAGCATTTT
>TRBJ2-3|TRBV5-1|-|TRBD2
CASSFGSSGSTDTQYF
TGCGCCAGCAGCTTCGGCTCTAGCGGGAGTACAGATACGCAGTATTTT
>TRBJ1-1|TRBV4-2|many|-
CASSQVLARASNTEAFF
TGTGCCAGCAGCCAAGTCCTCGCCAGGGCGTCGAACACTGAAGCTTTCTTT
>TRBJ1-2|TRBV12-3/TRBV12-4|few|-
CASSPGPTNYGYTF
TGTGCCAGCAGCCCGGGACCGACTAACTATGGCTACACCTTC
>TRBJ2-7|TRBV3-1|-|-
CASIQRTRGAYEQYF
TGTGCCAGCATCCAACGGACTAGGGGGGCATACGAGCAGTACTTC
>TRBJ2-5|TRBV7-2|many|TRBD1
CASSSWTGGQTQYF
TGTGCCAGCAGCTCATGGACAGGGGGACAGACCCAGTACTTC
>TRBJ2-7|TRBV4-1|many|-
CASSQADSLSEQYF
TGCGCCAGCAGCCAAGCCGACTCCCTCTCCGAGCAGTACTTC
>TRBJ2-3|TRBV10-1|many|-
CASSFSGRTDTQYF
TGCGCCAGCAGTTTCAGCGGACGGACAGATACGCAGTATTTT
>TRBJ2-3|TRBV11-2|few|-
CASSLSPVAADTQYF
TGTGCCAGCAGCTTATCCCCCGTAGCGGCTGATACGCAGTATTTT
>TRBJ2-7|TRBV18|-|-
CASSPRQNTAHEQYF
TGTGCCAGCTCACCCAGACAGAATACGGCCCACGAGCAGTACTTC